Following are 18 T cell receptor beta chains from one sample sequenced in a study of identical twins. A single record per CDR3 protein comes from TCRdb applying MiXCR to the 5' RACE reads. Among 550,000 to 800,000 distinct CDR3 sequences listed, less than 9% were seen once. The data also belong to a second study, concerning yellow fever vaccine responses in identical twins.

Sequenced input: PBMCs. The receptors derive from a woman aged 18-29 years in good health.

This clonotype has at least ten counts. The rearrangement uses TRBV5-1 and TRBJ2-3, with D possibly being TRBD2 (6 bases). V lost 4 bases to trimming and J lost 1 base, with 16 bases between them. Germline V gene sequence: CDR1 SGHRS, CDR2 YFSETQ. This CDR3 is 16 amino acids long. The CDR3 DNA reads TGCGCCAGCAGCCCCCGAGAGGGACTGCGCACAGATACGCAGTATTTT. Translating gives CASSPREGLRTDTQYF.

This clonotype showed up many times. The gene calls are TRBV10-3 and TRBJ1-1, with D possibly matching TRBD1 (5 bases). The CDR3 covers 15 residues. V was trimmed by 5 bases and J by 1 base, leaving 14 bases between them. Germline-derived CDR1 and CDR2 are ENHRY and SYGVKD. The CDR3 protein is CAISYSPQGNTEAFF. CDR3 sequence (DNA): TGTGCCATCAGTTACAGTCCTCAGGGGAACACTGAAGCTTTCTTT.

This clonotype was detected many times. The chain recombines TRBV2 with TRBJ2-1, with D unclear. V lost 6 bases and J 6 bases, leaving 15 bases between the germline ends. Germline values: CDR1 SNHLY, CDR2 FYNNEI. The CDR3 is 14 residues long. CDR3 loop: CASRLPFSSNEQFF. CDR3 nucleotides: TGTGCCAGCAGGCTCCCCTTTTCTAGCAATGAGCAGTTCTTC. The full variable domain, completed using reference TRBV2 and TRBJ2-1, is EPEVTQTPSHQVTQMGQEVILRCVPISNHLYFYWYRQILGQKVEFLVSFYNNEISEKSEIFDDQFSVERPDGSNFTLKIRSTKLEDSAMYFCASRLPFSSNEQFFGPGTRLTVL.

This chain joins TRBV29-1 and TRBJ1-2; 8 bases map to TRBD1. Germline trimming cut 7 bases from V and 6 bases from J; bases unmatched to any gene: 10. The V gene's germline CDR1 is SQVTM and CDR2 ANQGSEA. The CDR3 has 13 amino acids. CDR3 sequence (DNA): TGCAGCGCCGCCCGGACAGGGACGGATGGCTACACCTTC. This encodes CSAARTGTDGYTF.

DNA of the CDR3: TGTGCCAGCAACTTCCTTGGGAGTTTCGATGAGCAGTTCTTC. Translation: CASNFLGSFDEQFF. The V and J genes are TRBV28 and TRBJ2-1; tentatively, D is TRBD2 (5 bases). This CDR3 comprises 14 residues. Trimming cost V 7 bases and J 8 bases, with 18 bases left between them. Looked up from germline, CDR1 is MDHEN and CDR2 is SYDVKM. The full variable domain, with the rest looked up from reference TRBV28 and TRBJ2-1, is DVKVTQSSRYLVKRTGEKVFLECVQDMDHENMFWYRQDPGLGLRLIYFSYDVKMKEKGDIPEGYSVSREKKERFSLILESASTNQTSMYLCASNFLGSFDEQFFGPGTRLTVL.

This clonotype was seen at least ten times. The chain carries TRBV7-8 and TRBJ2-1; D unclear. The CDR3 covers 17 residues. Germline CDR1 reads SGHVS; CDR2 reads FQNEAQ. Trimming took off 5 bases at V and 8 bases at J, with 25 bases between the two ends. Here the CDR3 DNA reads TGTGCCAGCAGCCCACGTGTGGGGTTCAGTATTCGTCATGAGCAGTTCTTC. Its translation: CASSPRVGFSIRHEQFF. Supplemented by reference TRBV7-8 and TRBJ2-1, the full variable domain reads GAGVSQSPRYKVAKRGQDVALRCDPISGHVSLFWYQQALGQGPEFLTYFQNEAQLDKSGLPSDRFFAERPEGSVSTLKIQRTQQEDSAVYLCASSPRVGFSIRHEQFFGPGTRLTVL.

In its sample, this clonotype was seen many times. This rearrangement joins TRBV29-1 to TRBJ2-1; 8 bases are shared with TRBD2. The V segment lost 4 bases and the J segment 8 bases; nucleotides outside the gene matches: 7. In germline, CDR1 is SQVTM, CDR2 ANQGSEA. The CDR3 covers 13 residues. Here the CDR3 reads CSVGSGIMDEQFF. The CDR3 nucleotides are TGCAGCGTTGGTAGCGGGATTATGGATGAGCAGTTCTTC.

This clonotype was recorded many times. The chain employs TRBV7-2 and TRBJ2-5; no definite D call. Between the trimmed V and J ends, which lost 1 base and 4 bases, there was a span of 10 bases. The CDR3 has 14 residues. CDR1 is SGHTA and CDR2 is FQGNSA in the germline V gene. The CDR3 bases are TGTGCCAGCAGCTTAGGGGTTCCGGGAGAGACCCAGTACTTC. Translation gives CASSLGVPGETQYF.

This clonotype was picked up a small number of times. The chain uses TRBV10-3 and TRBJ2-2; 10 nucleotides match TRBD1. CDR1 ENHRY and CDR2 SYGVKD come from the germline V gene. V lost 10 bases, J lost 7 bases, and 24 bases stayed unmatched. The CDR3 length is 19 residues. CDR3 residues: CATSFGGQGPPASDGELFF. The DNA of the CDR3 is TGTGCCACCTCGTTTGGGGGACAGGGGCCCCCCGCCTCCGACGGGGAGCTGTTTTTT.

Only a few counts were recorded for this clonotype. J is TRBJ2-6 and V is TRBV20-1; D gene uncertain. The CDR3 consists of 13 residues. The V end lost 6 bases, the J end lost 4 bases, and 10 bases lay between the germline ends. Germline loops: CDR1 DFQATT, CDR2 SNEGSKA (reference sequence). The CDR3 is CSAKETGANVLTF. For the CDR3, the DNA is TGCAGTGCAAAGGAGACCGGGGCCAACGTCCTGACTTTC.

This rearrangement joins TRBV15 to TRBJ2-7; 7 bases are a match to TRBD1. CDR1 and CDR2 from the germline V gene are LNHNV and YYDKDF (reference sequence). V trimming: 9 bases; J trimming: 1 base; junction bases outside the gene matches: 9. This CDR3 has 14 amino acids. As DNA, the CDR3 is TGTGCCACAGACTGGGACAGCACGTCCTACGAGCAGTACTTC. Protein: CATDWDSTSYEQYF.

This chain joins TRBV28 and TRBJ2-3; D is undetermined. Germline CDR1 and CDR2: MDHEN and SYDVKM. Between the trimmed V and J ends, which lost 4 bases and 2 bases, there was a span of 13 bases. The CDR3 spans 15 residues. CDR3 sequence: CASSWGKSNTDTQYF. Written as DNA, the CDR3 is TGTGCCAGCAGTTGGGGAAAATCGAACACAGATACGCAGTATTTT.

This chain joins TRBV27 and TRBJ2-7; 7 nucleotides match TRBD1. The V and J ends lost 5 bases and 1 base, in that order; junction bases with no gene match: 8. The CDR3 is 15 residues long. Germline V gives CDR1 MNHEY, CDR2 SMNVEV (reference sequence). The CDR3 region is CASSLGPGQSYEQYF. The CDR3 nucleotides are TGTGCCAGCAGTCTAGGACCGGGACAGTCCTACGAGCAGTACTTC.

There are many counts of this clonotype. The chain combines TRBV12-3 or TRBV12-4 with TRBJ2-7, with TRBD1 as a possible D gene (5 bases). V lost 5 bases, J lost 3 bases, and 8 bases lay in between. This CDR3 spans 12 amino acids. CDR3 coding DNA: TGTGCCAGCAGTATCGACAGCTACGAGCAGTACTTC. Protein sequence: CASSIDSYEQYF.

The V and J genes are TRBV12-3 or TRBV12-4 and TRBJ2-5; D not certain. The CDR3 is 8 residues long. V dropped 8 bases and J dropped 6 bases, with 1 base sitting between them. The CDR3 reads CASQTQYF. In DNA form, the CDR3 reads TGTGCCAGCCAGACCCAGTACTTC.

In its sample, this clonotype was seen a few times. The V gene is TRBV20-1, the J gene TRBJ2-7; a possible D gene is TRBD2 (6 bases). This CDR3 comprises 15 residues. Germline-derived CDR1 and CDR2 are DFQATT and SNEGSKA (reference sequence). The V end lost 2 bases, the J end lost 7 bases, and 21 bases lay between the germline ends. CDR3 DNA: TGCAGTGCTAGACCCTTAGCGGACTTACGGGCGGAGCAGTACTTC. This codes for CSARPLADLRAEQYF.

A few counts support this clonotype. The chain recombines TRBV5-1 with TRBJ1-2; D gene ambiguous. Germline CDR1 SGHRS, CDR2 YFSETQ. The V end was cut by 0 bases, the J end by 2 bases, with 14 bases between. The CDR3 runs to 16 residues. The CDR3 is CASSLVAKNPNYGYTF. CDR3 sequence (DNA): TGCGCCAGCAGCTTGGTGGCCAAAAATCCCAACTATGGCTACACCTTC.

Many counts were recorded for this clonotype. The V and J genes are TRBV12-3 or TRBV12-4 and TRBJ2-1, with TRBD2 identical over 9 bases. The junction had 6 bases not matched to a gene; V was cut back by 3 bases and J by 6 bases. This CDR3 region has 15 residues. The CDR3 DNA reads TGTGCCAGCAGTTTCACCGGGACTAGCAGCAATGAGCAGTTCTTC. This encodes CASSFTGTSSNEQFF.